The 2 T cell receptor beta chains below were found in one sample sequenced in a study of blood T cell repertoires in COVID-19. The assay was immunoSEQ multiplex PCR, and TCRdb's table has in-frame clones only and misses some. Of 120,000 or so clones listed, roughly three quarters were seen once; the top ten hold about 40%. The sample was peripheral blood. Receptor source: a man in his forties with active or convalescent COVID-19.

V gene TRBV6-6 combines with J gene TRBJ2-2, with 7 nucleotides matching TRBD2. V shed 5 bases, J shed 6 bases, and the junction held 3 bases outside the gene matches. The CDR3 loop spans 13 amino acids. Germline CDR1 MNHNY, CDR2 SVGAGI (reference sequence). The CDR3 region has the DNA TGTGCCAGCAGTGGGAGGGGAGCCGGGGAGCTGTTTTTT. It encodes CASSGRGAGELFF.

This clone was found once. The genes are TRBV11-2 and TRBJ1-2, with D perhaps matching TRBD1 (5 bases). Germline V lookup: CDR1 SGHAT, CDR2 FQNNGV. V shed 6 bases and J shed 6 bases, with 14 bases lying between them. The CDR3 is made up of 13 amino acids. CDR3 amino acids: CASSWAGRNGYTF. CDR3 nucleotides: TGTGCCAGCAGTTGGGCAGGGAGGAATGGCTACACCTTC.